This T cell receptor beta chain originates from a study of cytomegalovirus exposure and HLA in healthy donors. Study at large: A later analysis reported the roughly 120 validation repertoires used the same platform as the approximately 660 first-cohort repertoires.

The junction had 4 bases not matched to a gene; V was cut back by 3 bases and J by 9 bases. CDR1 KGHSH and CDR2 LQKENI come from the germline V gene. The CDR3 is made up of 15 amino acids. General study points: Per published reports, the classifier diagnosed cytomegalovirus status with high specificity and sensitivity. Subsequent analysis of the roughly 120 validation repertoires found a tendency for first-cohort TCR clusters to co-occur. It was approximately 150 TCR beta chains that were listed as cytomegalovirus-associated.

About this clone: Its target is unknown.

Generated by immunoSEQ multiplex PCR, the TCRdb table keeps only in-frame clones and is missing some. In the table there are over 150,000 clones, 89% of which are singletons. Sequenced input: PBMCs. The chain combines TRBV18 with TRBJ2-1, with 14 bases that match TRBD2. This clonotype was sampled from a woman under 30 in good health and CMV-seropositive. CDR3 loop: CASSPGLAGGAEQFF. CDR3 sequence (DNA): TGTGCCAGCTCACCTGGACTAGCGGGAGGAGCTGAGCAGTTCTTC.